This TCR beta chain was sequenced in a study of T cells in localized non-small cell lung cancer. Whole-study findings and limits: Uninvolved adjacent lung had the highest recorded T cell clonality, with tumor below it. Higher blood T cell density went with longer overall survival. Within adjacent lung there appeared a median approximately 57 of the top 100 tumor clones.

With 8 bases removed from V and 3 bases from J, the gap between germline ends came to 22 bases. The CDR3 has 17 amino acids. CDR1 is LNHDA, CDR2 SQIVND, per germline (reference sequence). Clones were read by immunoSEQ multiplex PCR, and TCRdb kept only the in-frame ones, dropping some. This sample yields 1,500 to 2,000 clones, of which around 40% are seen a single time; approximately 13% belongs to the top ten. On this clone itself: The antigen remains unidentified.

The specimen was lung tumor tissue, collected before any cancer treatment. The sequence came from a woman aged 35 to 69 with stage I lung adenocarcinoma. The V call is TRBV19, the J call TRBJ2-2; D ambiguous. CDR3 protein: CASVPRRSERDTGELFF. Written as DNA, the CDR3 is TGTGCCAGTGTCCCTAGGCGGTCCGAACGGGACACCGGGGAGCTGTTTTTT. Full variable domain (missing parts from reference TRBV19 and TRBJ2-2): DGGITQSPKYLFRKEGQNVTLSCEQNLNHDAMYWYRQDPGQGLRLIYYSQIVNDFQKGDIAEGYSVSREKKESFPLTVTSAQKNPTAFYLCASVPRRSERDTGELFFGEGSRLTVL.